This TCR beta chain appears in the sequencing data of a study of blood T cell repertoires in COVID-19. About the study: Some COVID-19 samples were acute and others convalescent; all came from the United States, Italy and Spain.

V lost 3 bases and J lost 3; bases outside the gene matches: 9. The CDR3 length is 16 residues. Germline V CDR1 and CDR2: PRHDT, FYEKMQ (reference sequence). Libraries were prepared by immunoSEQ multiplex PCR; TCRdb keeps only in-frame clonotypes and omits some of them. The sample includes 120,000 or so clones, around two thirds seen only once; the top ten take about 2.2%. Sequenced: peripheral blood. The source of this sequence is a woman aged 70-85 years with acute or convalescent COVID-19. The V gene is TRBV13, the J gene TRBJ2-5, with 8 bases aligning to TRBD2. DNA for the CDR3: TGTGCCAGCAGCTTCGGAGAGCGGGGGCTGAAAGAGACCCAGTACTTC. It codes for CASSFGERGLKETQYF.